This T cell receptor beta chain was identified during a study of blood T cell repertoires in COVID-19. Whole-study context: Sites across the United States, Italy and Spain contributed samples from acute and convalescent COVID-19. Nucleic acid was either cDNA or gDNA, and it came from T cells, B-cell-depleted T cells, or PBMCs.

Authors' methods: It was from reference gene primer amplification that nucleated cell counts were estimated. Only in-frame clones appear in the TCRdb table, and some are missing; sequencing was by immunoSEQ multiplex PCR. The DNA was the basis for D and trimming; V, J and clone size are from that table. This table holds 65,000 to 70,000 clones, about 85% found once. V lost 4 bases to trimming and J lost 5 bases, with 16 bases between them. The CDR3 contains 14 residues. Germline lookup yields CDR1 SGHRS and CDR2 YFSETQ. What was sequenced was peripheral blood. The sequence was obtained from a man older than 75 with acute or convalescent COVID-19. J is TRBJ2-7 and V is TRBV5-1; D possibly corresponds to TRBD1 (6 bases). The CDR3 bases are TGCGCCAGCAGCCTCCAGGGGCTGGGCGACGAGCAGTACTTC. As protein: CASSLQGLGDEQYF.